This TCR beta chain was recovered during a study of early stage breast cancer tumors. Using immunoSEQ multiplex PCR, the repertoire was profiled, and TCRdb retains in-frame clones only, with some absent. The sample includes tens of thousands of clones, under 80% of them seen just once. The TCR comes from a person between 60 and 69 years old with breast cancer. The material sequenced was blood.

CDR3 DNA: TGTGCCAGCAGTTACGAGGCCGGGGAGCTGTTTTTT. This codes for CASSYEAGELFF. The rearrangement joins TRBV6-5 to TRBJ2-2, with D unclear. Per the germline V gene, CDR1 is MNHEY and CDR2 is SVGAGI. There are 12 residues in the CDR3. Trimming stripped 2 bases from V and 6 bases from J, with 4 bases between.